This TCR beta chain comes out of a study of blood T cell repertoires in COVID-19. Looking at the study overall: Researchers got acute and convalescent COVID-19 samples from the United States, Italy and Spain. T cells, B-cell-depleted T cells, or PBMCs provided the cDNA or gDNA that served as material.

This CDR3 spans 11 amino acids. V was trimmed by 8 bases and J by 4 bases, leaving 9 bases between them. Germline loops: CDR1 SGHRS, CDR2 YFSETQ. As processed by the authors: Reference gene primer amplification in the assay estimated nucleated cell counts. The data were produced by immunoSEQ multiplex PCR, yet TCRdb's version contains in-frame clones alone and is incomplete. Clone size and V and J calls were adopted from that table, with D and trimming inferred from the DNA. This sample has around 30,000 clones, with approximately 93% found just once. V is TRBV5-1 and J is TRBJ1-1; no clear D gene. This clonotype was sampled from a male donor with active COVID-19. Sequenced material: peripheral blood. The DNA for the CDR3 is TGCGCCAGTCGAGGCGGCACTGAAGCTTTCTTT. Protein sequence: CASRGGTEAFF. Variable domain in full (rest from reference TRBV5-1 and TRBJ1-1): KAGVTQTPRYLIKTRGQQVTLSCSPISGHRSVSWYQQTPGQGLQFLFEYFSETQRNKGNFPGRFSGRQFSNSRSEMNVSTLELGDSALYLCASRGGTEAFFGQGTRLTVV.